These T cell receptor beta chains were read from a single sample in a study of CD8+CD57+ T cells in acquired aplastic anemia. MiXCR, run by TCRdb on the reads, gives a single entry per CDR3 protein. Altogether about 40,000 distinct CDR3 sequences are present, approximately 63% being singletons, with the ten largest covering 59%. The sequenced sample consisted of sorted CD4+, CD8+, or CD8+CD57+ T cells (not recorded which) from PBMCs. The receptors originated from a human donor with aplastic anemia. CDR3s include the opening cysteine and the closing phenylalanine or tryptophan. The order of the fields is V gene, CDR3 length, J gene, clone size, D gene, CDR3 protein, CDR3 DNA. The D gene is left open where the match is weak. Clone sizes are given selectively: once, few, many, or a class where the clone is expanded.

>TRBV7-9|13|TRBJ2-7|many|NA
CASSLIGGHEQYF
TGTGCCAGCAGCTTAATTGGGGGGCACGAGCAGTACTTC
>TRBV15|13|TRBJ2-7|few|NA
CATSGSGYSEQYF
TGTGCCACCAGCGGTTCCGGGTATAGCGAGCAGTACTTC
>TRBV7-8|14|TRBJ2-2|many|NA
CASSLVKGSRELFF
TGTGCCAGCAGCCTCGTCAAGGGCAGCAGGGAGCTGTTTTTT
>TRBV9|14|TRBJ2-3|NA|NA
CASSPSGAGDTQYF
TGTGCCAGCAGCCCGAGCGGAGCGGGTGATACGCAGTATTTT
>TRBV7-6|14|TRBJ1-1|NA|NA
CASSFGGGYTEAFF
TGTGCCAGCAGCTTTGGGGGCGGGTACACTGAAGCTTTCTTT
>TRBV6-1|15|TRBJ1-1|few|NA
CASSANEGEGTEAFF
TGTGCCAGCAGCGCCAATGAGGGAGAAGGAACTGAAGCTTTCTTT
>TRBV29-1|16|TRBJ2-7|NA|NA
CSVEIGGSGKDYEQYF
TGCAGCGTTGAGATTGGGGGGTCAGGAAAAGACTACGAGCAGTACTTC
>TRBV2|9|TRBJ2-3|NA|NA
CASIDTQYF
TGTGCCAGCATTGATACGCAGTATTTT
>TRBV6-2/TRBV6-3|17|TRBJ1-6|NA|NA
CASSYLDSGSYNSPLHF
TGTGCCAGCAGTTACCTGGACTCGGGCTCCTATAATTCACCCCTCCACTTT
>TRBV11-3|13|TRBJ2-7|NA|NA
CASSDRRDYEQYF
TGTGCCAGCAGCGACCGGCGAGACTACGAGCAGTACTTC
>TRBV10-3|13|TRBJ1-3|NA|NA
CAVNGGSGNTIYF
TGTGCCGTCAATGGGGGGTCTGGAAACACCATATATTTT
>TRBV19|16|TRBJ2-5|NA|TRBD2
CASSMGTSVGGETQYF
TGTGCCAGTAGTATGGGGACTAGCGTGGGGGGGGAGACCCAGTACTTC
>TRBV20-1|15|TRBJ1-2|NA|TRBD1
CSARDQGDSICGYTF
TGCAGCGCTAGAGATCAGGGGGACAGTATCTGTGGCTACACCTTC
>TRBV7-9|12|TRBJ2-7|NA|NA
CASSPSSYEQYF
TGTGCCAGCAGCCCGAGCTCCTACGAGCAGTACTTC
>TRBV7-8|15|TRBJ2-1|few|NA
CASNTRVPGYNEQLF
TGTGCCAGCAACACGAGAGTTCCTGGGTACAATGAGCAGTTATTC
>TRBV2|14|TRBJ1-2|few|NA
CASSEARSGDGYTF
TGTGCCAGCAGTGAAGCGCGGTCAGGGGATGGCTACACCTTC
>TRBV10-2|16|TRBJ2-3|NA|NA
CASSAFGAIFTDTQYF
TGCGCCAGCAGTGCTTTTGGGGCTATTTTCACTGATACGCAGTATTTT
>TRBV29-1|13|TRBJ2-2|NA|NA
CSVGRSNTGELFF
TGCAGCGTTGGCCGCAGTAACACCGGGGAGCTGTTTTTT
>TRBV7-9|13|TRBJ1-4|NA|NA
CASSLRGDEKLFF
TGTGCCAGCAGCTTACGGGGGGATGAAAAACTGTTTTTT
>TRBV10-3|17|TRBJ2-7|many|TRBD2
CAISSSAGGSFFYEQYF
TGTGCCATCAGTTCCTCCGCGGGGGGGTCGTTTTTCTACGAGCAGTACTTC
>TRBV20-1|13|TRBJ2-3|many|NA
CSAPWGSTDTQYF
TGCAGTGCTCCCTGGGGTAGCACAGATACGCAGTATTTT
>TRBV15|17|TRBJ2-3|many|NA
CATSRDRGRSSTDTQYF
TGTGCCACCAGCAGGGATCGGGGCAGATCTAGCACAGATACGCAGTATTTT
>TRBV2|15|TRBJ2-7|NA|NA
CASSAMQGKSYEQYF
TGTGCCAGCAGTGCTATGCAGGGGAAGTCCTACGAGCAGTACTTC
>TRBV5-1|14|TRBJ1-6|NA|NA
CASSLGWGNSPLHF
TGCGCCAGCAGCTTAGGGTGGGGGAATTCACCCCTCCACTTT
>TRBV4-1|15|TRBJ2-3|many|TRBD2
CASSLAGGKTDTQYF
TGCGCCAGCAGCCTAGCGGGGGGGAAAACAGATACGCAGTATTTT
>TRBV13|12|TRBJ1-5|NA|NA
CASNLPNQPQHF
TGTGCCAGCAACCTGCCTAATCAGCCCCAGCATTTT
>TRBV6-1|16|TRBJ2-7|NA|TRBD2
CASSRGLAVNSYEQYF
TGTGCCAGCAGCCGGGGACTAGCGGTTAACTCCTACGAGCAGTACTTC
>TRBV13|17|TRBJ2-3|NA|TRBD2
CASSPRTSGGVTDTQYF
TGTGCCAGCAGCCCCAGGACTAGCGGGGGGGTCACAGATACGCAGTATTTT